This entry features one TCR beta chain sequence. This table comes from immunoSEQ multiplex PCR, and its TCRdb copy is limited to in-frame clones, with some not included. Of roughly 80,000 clones listed, 85% are singletons. V shed 1 base, J shed 2 bases, and the junction held 3 bases outside the gene matches. CDR3 length: 16 residues. The V gene's germline CDR1 is SGHTA and CDR2 FQGNSA. The sample is drawn from a study of OX40 agonist ivuxolimab in advanced cancers. Sequenced material: CD4+ or CD8+ T cells sorted from blood, taken in a trial of the OX40 agonist ivuxolimab. This TCR was recovered from an adult with an advanced solid tumor such as melanoma, head and neck, liver or kidney cancer. This sequence joins TRBV7-2 and TRBJ2-7; 12 bases line up with TRBD2. This CDR3 reads CASSLVSSGGAYEQYF. The CDR3 bases are TGTGCCAGCAGCTTAGTATCTAGCGGGGGGGCCTACGAGCAGTACTTC.